This TCR beta chain originates from a study of T-cell memory formation after mild COVID-19. Study-wide context: There were largely donor-specific TCR clusters.

Looked up from germline, CDR1 is SGHAT and CDR2 is FQNNGV. V was trimmed by 5 bases and J by 2 bases, leaving 13 bases between them. The CDR3 runs 14 residues. A single record per CDR3 protein comes from TCRdb applying MiXCR to the 5' RACE reads. The profile shows 110,000 to 150,000 distinct CDR3 sequences, approximately 25% of them singletons. This clonotype has a handful of counts. J is TRBJ2-7 and V is TRBV11-2; D unresolved. The sequencing sample was made of PBMCs or a T cell subset sorted from them (not recorded which). This sequence was found in an adult woman who had mild COVID-19 (a few samples of this study predate the infection). Cell type and time point are not known. CDR3 amino acids: CASSPRESAYEQYF. CDR3 DNA: TGTGCCAGCAGCCCAAGGGAATCGGCCTACGAGCAGTACTTC.